Listed here is a single T cell receptor (beta chain). This sample was taken from a study of cytomegalovirus exposure and HLA in healthy donors. The study ran its PCR with 60 Vbeta and 13 Jbeta primers. Clones were sequenced by immunoSEQ multiplex PCR, and TCRdb holds only the in-frame ones, with some missing. The listing records 180,000 or so clones. The clonotype comes from a boy between 5 and 17 years old in good health and CMV-seronegative. Sequenced input: PBMCs.

The CDR3 coding sequence is TGTGCCAGCAGCCAAGATCAGAACCAAGAGACCCAGTACTTC. Translating gives CASSQDQNQETQYF. V usage is TRBV14 and J usage is TRBJ2-5; unclear D gene. CDR1 and CDR2 (germline): SGHDN, FVKESK. The V end lost 0 bases, the J end lost 0 bases, and 5 bases lay between the germline ends. This CDR3 contains 14 residues.